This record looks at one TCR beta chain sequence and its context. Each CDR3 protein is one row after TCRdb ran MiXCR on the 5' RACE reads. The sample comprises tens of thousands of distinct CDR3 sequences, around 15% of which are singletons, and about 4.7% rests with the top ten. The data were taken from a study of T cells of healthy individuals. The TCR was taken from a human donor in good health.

CDR3 sequence reads: CASSLNGPNQPQHF. The CDR3 DNA reads as TGCGCCAGCAGCTTGAACGGCCCCAATCAGCCCCAGCATTTT. This chain connects TRBV5-1 to TRBJ1-5, with D unclear. The CDR3 has 14 residues. Trimming removed 1 base from V and 3 bases from J, with 8 bases in between. CDR1 and CDR2 (germline): SGHRS, YFSETQ.